One T cell receptor beta chain is described in this entry. Antigen unknown. Trimming left V 3 bases short and J 3 bases short, with 12 bases between. The CDR3 is 15 residues long. The germline CDR1 and CDR2 sequences are MDHEN and SYDVKM. Donors were ostensibly healthy at sampling, although undocumented immune exposures were probable. The data were obtained in a study of cytomegalovirus exposure and HLA in healthy donors. Overall study results and limits: In an earlier analysis, in 587 donors, most V segments appeared productive either ~90% or ~30% of the time. In a later analysis, parvovirus B19, influenza, CMV and Epstein-Barr virus appeared linked to several top co-occurrence clusters.

A multiplex PCR was run with 60 Vbeta primers and 13 Jbeta primers. Assay used: immunoSEQ multiplex PCR; TCRdb lists only in-frame clones, some missing. The sample consists of roughly 200,000 clones, 86% of them appearing once. The chain couples TRBV28 to TRBJ1-5; no firm D call. This receptor was obtained from a woman in her twenties or thirties in good health and CMV-seronegative. The sample was PBMCs. The CDR3 coding sequence is TGTGCCAGCAGTTTGAGGACTCCCTCCAATCAGCCCCAGCATTTT. Encoded protein: CASSLRTPSNQPQHF.